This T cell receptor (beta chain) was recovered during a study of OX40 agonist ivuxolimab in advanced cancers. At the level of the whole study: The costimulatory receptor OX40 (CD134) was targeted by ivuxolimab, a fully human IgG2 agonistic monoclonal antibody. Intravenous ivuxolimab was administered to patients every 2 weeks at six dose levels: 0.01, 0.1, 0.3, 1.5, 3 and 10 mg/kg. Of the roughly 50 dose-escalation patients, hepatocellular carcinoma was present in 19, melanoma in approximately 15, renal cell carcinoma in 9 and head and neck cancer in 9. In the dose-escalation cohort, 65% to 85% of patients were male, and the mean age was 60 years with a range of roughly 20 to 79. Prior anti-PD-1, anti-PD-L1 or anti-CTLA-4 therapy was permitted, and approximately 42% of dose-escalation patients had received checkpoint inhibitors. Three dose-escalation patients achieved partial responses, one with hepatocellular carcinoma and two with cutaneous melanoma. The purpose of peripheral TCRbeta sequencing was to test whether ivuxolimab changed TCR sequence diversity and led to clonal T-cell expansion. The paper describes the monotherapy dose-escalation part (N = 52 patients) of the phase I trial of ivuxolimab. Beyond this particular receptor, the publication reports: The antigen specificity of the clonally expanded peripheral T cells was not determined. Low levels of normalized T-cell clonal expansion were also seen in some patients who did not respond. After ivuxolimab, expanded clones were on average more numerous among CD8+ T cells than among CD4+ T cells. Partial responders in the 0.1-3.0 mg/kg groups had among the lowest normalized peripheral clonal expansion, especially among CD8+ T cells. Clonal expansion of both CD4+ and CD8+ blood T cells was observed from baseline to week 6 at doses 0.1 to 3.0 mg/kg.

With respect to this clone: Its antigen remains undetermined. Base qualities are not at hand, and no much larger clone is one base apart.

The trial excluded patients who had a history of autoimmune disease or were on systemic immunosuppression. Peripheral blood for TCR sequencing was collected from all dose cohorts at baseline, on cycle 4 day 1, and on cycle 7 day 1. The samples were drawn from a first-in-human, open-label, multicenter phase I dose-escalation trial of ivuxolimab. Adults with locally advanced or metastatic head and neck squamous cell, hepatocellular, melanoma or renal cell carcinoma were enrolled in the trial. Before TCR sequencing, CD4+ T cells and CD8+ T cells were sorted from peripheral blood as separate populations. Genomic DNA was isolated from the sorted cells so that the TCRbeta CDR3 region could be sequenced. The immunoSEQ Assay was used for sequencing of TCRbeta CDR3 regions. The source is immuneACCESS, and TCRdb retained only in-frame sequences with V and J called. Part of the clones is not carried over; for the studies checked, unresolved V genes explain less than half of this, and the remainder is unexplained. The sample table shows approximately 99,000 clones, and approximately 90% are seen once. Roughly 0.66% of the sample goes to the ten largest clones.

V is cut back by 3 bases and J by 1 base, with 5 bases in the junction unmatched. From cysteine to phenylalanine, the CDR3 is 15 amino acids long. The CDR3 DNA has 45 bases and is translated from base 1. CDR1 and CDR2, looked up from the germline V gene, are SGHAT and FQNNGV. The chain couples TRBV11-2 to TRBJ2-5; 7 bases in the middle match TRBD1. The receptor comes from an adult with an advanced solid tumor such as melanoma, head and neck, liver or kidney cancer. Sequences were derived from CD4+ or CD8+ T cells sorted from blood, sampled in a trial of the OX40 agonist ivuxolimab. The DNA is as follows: TGTGCCAGCAGCTTGAATACAGGGGCCCAAGAGACCCAGTACTTC. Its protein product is CASSLNTGAQETQYF.